These T cell receptor beta chains were read from a single sample in a study of memory B cells and T cells in multiple sclerosis. Measured with immunoSEQ multiplex PCR; TCRdb has only the in-frame clones, and not every one. The sample lists some 49,000 clones, roughly 87% seen once, with 0.9% to 1.4% in the top ten. Antigens of these TCRs are unknown. The sample taken for sequencing was PBMCs from blood kept in culture. These TCRs come from a human donor with multiple sclerosis. Both conserved end residues are part of each CDR3. A D gene is named only where the DNA matches it firmly. Where a row states a size, it is once, few, many or the class of an expanded clone; other rows omit it.

J gene: TRBJ1-2; clone size: NA; D gene: NA; V gene: TRBV10-3; CDR3 DNA: TGTGCCATCAGCCCAGACAGTTATGGCTACACCTTC; CDR3 protein: CAISPDSYGYTF
J gene: TRBJ1-2; clone size: NA; D gene: NA; V gene: TRBV7-2; CDR3 DNA: TGTGCCAGCAGCTTAGAAAGCTATGGCTACACCTTC; CDR3 protein: CASSLESYGYTF
J gene: TRBJ2-1; clone size: NA; D gene: TRBD2; V gene: TRBV9; CDR3 DNA: TGTGCCAGCAGCGTGACTAGCGGGTCGGGCAATGAGCAGTTCTTC; CDR3 protein: CASSVTSGSGNEQFF
J gene: TRBJ1-5; clone size: NA; D gene: NA; V gene: TRBV7-8; CDR3 DNA: TGTGCCAGCAGCTTAGCTCACAATCAGCCCCAGCATTTT; CDR3 protein: CASSLAHNQPQHF
J gene: TRBJ1-2; clone size: NA; D gene: TRBD1; V gene: TRBV29-1; CDR3 DNA: TGCAGCGTTGAACCCACCGGGACAGGGACTGGCTACACCTTC; CDR3 protein: CSVEPTGTGTGYTF
J gene: TRBJ1-2; clone size: once; D gene: NA; V gene: TRBV2; CDR3 DNA: TGTGCCAGCAGTGGTGGGACGTTTTATGGCTACACCTTC; CDR3 protein: CASSGGTFYGYTF
J gene: TRBJ1-2; clone size: NA; D gene: NA; V gene: TRBV9; CDR3 DNA: TGTGCCAGCAGCGTAGAGAATTGGCGCGGCTACACCTTC; CDR3 protein: CASSVENWRGYTF
J gene: TRBJ2-4; clone size: NA; D gene: NA; V gene: TRBV6-6; CDR3 DNA: TGTGCCAGCAGTTACACCGCAGGGACCAAAAACATTCAGTACTTC; CDR3 protein: CASSYTAGTKNIQYF
J gene: TRBJ1-2; clone size: NA; D gene: TRBD1; V gene: TRBV6-4; CDR3 DNA: TGTGCCAGCAGACTGGCGGAGGGCGGACAGGGGAAAAACTATGGCTACACCTTC; CDR3 protein: CASRLAEGGQGKNYGYTF
J gene: TRBJ2-1; clone size: NA; D gene: NA; V gene: TRBV9; CDR3 DNA: TGTGCCAGCAACCTTAGGGGCAGAAACAATGAGCAGTTCTTC; CDR3 protein: CASNLRGRNNEQFF
J gene: TRBJ1-4; clone size: NA; D gene: NA; V gene: TRBV10-2; CDR3 DNA: TGCGCCAGCAGTGAGTCCCCCCCCACGGGCCGCGCAACTAATGAAAAACTGTTTTTT; CDR3 protein: CASSESPPTGRATNEKLFF
J gene: TRBJ2-4; clone size: NA; D gene: NA; V gene: TRBV11-2; CDR3 DNA: TGTGCCAGCAGCCCGGGCAGGAGAGATAATGACATTCAGTACTTC; CDR3 protein: CASSPGRRDNDIQYF
J gene: TRBJ2-3; clone size: NA; D gene: NA; V gene: TRBV5-1; CDR3 DNA: TGCGCCAGCTTGTCGGACTGGAGCTCAGATACGCAGTATTTT; CDR3 protein: CASLSDWSSDTQYF
J gene: TRBJ2-5; clone size: NA; D gene: NA; V gene: TRBV11-2; CDR3 DNA: TGTGCCAGCAGCTTATCAGAGACCCAGTACTTC; CDR3 protein: CASSLSETQYF
J gene: TRBJ1-5; clone size: NA; D gene: NA; V gene: TRBV6-1; CDR3 DNA: TGTGCCAGCAGCCTCGAGGTTTTCCAGCCCCAGCATTTT; CDR3 protein: CASSLEVFQPQHF
J gene: TRBJ2-7; clone size: once; D gene: TRBD1; V gene: TRBV30; CDR3 DNA: TGTGCCTGGAGTGTCATGTACAGGGGCGACGAGCAGTACTTC; CDR3 protein: CAWSVMYRGDEQYF